Given below is one T cell receptor (beta chain) in context. Which antigen it targets is not known. The sample holds no much larger clone one base away, and base qualities are not on file. This sample is drawn from a study of T cells of healthy individuals (dated by TCRdb to between 2018 and 2020). CDR1 and CDR2, per the germline V gene, are MDHEN and SYDVKM. From the cysteine up to the phenylalanine, the CDR3 has a length of 14 residues. Only the CDR3 portion is preserved as DNA: 42 bases, with reading frame beginning at the first base. Trimming removed 6 bases from V and 8 bases from J; the gene matches leave 11 bases unexplained. To prepare the library, 5' RACE was applied. Sequencing was performed on an Illumina MiSeq. TCRdb passed the public sequencing reads through fastp at Q25 and MiXCR, retaining productive beta sequences. CDR3 protein duplicates are merged, each entry listing the most common genes and DNA. This sample gives 60,000 to 80,000 distinct CDR3 sequences in total; around 15% of them show up just once. The top ten hold roughly 4.7% of the sample.

The clonotype originates from a human donor in good health. The V gene is TRBV28 and the J gene is TRBJ1-2, and 8 bases in between align with TRBD1. The DNA reads TGTGCCAGCAGCCACCGACAGGGGAGAAGCGGCTACACCTTC. This translates into CASSHRQGRSGYTF.